This is a list of T cell receptor beta chains from one sample in a study of T cell responses to AZD1222 COVID-19 vaccine. Data came from immunoSEQ multiplex PCR; TCRdb stores just in-frame clones and leaves some out. The sample consists of about 150,000 clones, 80% to 95% of them appearing once. Sequencing used peripheral blood, obtained on day 0 of AZD1222 vaccination. The source is an adult in good health. CDR3s leave out the opening cysteine and the closing phenylalanine or tryptophan.

v_gene: TRBV19; j_gene: TRBJ2-6; CDR3aa: ASSGRSRQGAFGANVLT
v_gene: TRBV19; j_gene: TRBJ2-7; CDR3aa: ASSRPGTGPSSYEQY
v_gene: TRBV11-2; j_gene: TRBJ2-1; CDR3aa: ASSLGLAGGREQF
v_gene: TRBV7-2; j_gene: TRBJ2-7; CDR3aa: ASSLVPGPYEQY
v_gene: TRBV30; j_gene: TRBJ1-5; CDR3aa: ACSWGPNQPQH
v_gene: TRBV5-5; j_gene: TRBJ1-1; CDR3aa: ASSLEQNTEAF
v_gene: TRBV10-3; j_gene: TRBJ1-6; CDR3aa: AISEAGELNSPLH
v_gene: TRBV30; j_gene: TRBJ1-1; CDR3aa: AWSARQGPNTEAF
v_gene: TRBV7-8; j_gene: TRBJ1-3; CDR3aa: ASSLQGFHSGNTIY
v_gene: TRBV14; j_gene: TRBJ1-2; CDR3aa: ASSQVWPGQGSGGYT
v_gene: TRBV18; j_gene: TRBJ1-1; CDR3aa: ASSPTGTVNTEAF
v_gene: TRBV30; j_gene: TRBJ2-2; CDR3aa: AWTRAGGPGELF
v_gene: TRBV27; j_gene: TRBJ2-2; CDR3aa: ASRPTESYTGELF
v_gene: TRBV6-7; j_gene: TRBJ1-2; CDR3aa: ASTLYRERT
v_gene: TRBV12-3/TRBV12-4; j_gene: TRBJ1-3; CDR3aa: ASTSGNTIY
v_gene: TRBV9; j_gene: TRBJ1-1; CDR3aa: ASSPRTKDLAF
v_gene: TRBV19; j_gene: TRBJ2-1; CDR3aa: ASSLRSRGEQF
v_gene: TRBV19; j_gene: TRBJ1-4; CDR3aa: ASSNPREHNEKLF